This TCR beta chain was documented in a study of identical twins' blood T cells. Background on the study: Twelve libraries, six alpha and six beta, gave 45 million to 50 million reads.

Germline V lookup: CDR1 KGHSH, CDR2 LQKENI. The CDR3 consists of 15 residues. Trimming left V 2 bases short and J 0 bases short, with 7 bases between. Libraries were made from RNA as TCR cDNA, using a modified protocol. One entry per CDR3 protein results from TCRdb running MiXCR on the 5' RACE reads. The sample shows 350,000 to 400,000 distinct CDR3 sequences, about 28% of them seen only once. Input material: PBMCs. The clonotype was recovered from a woman between 18 and 49 years old in good health. This chain connects TRBV18 to TRBJ2-2; D tentatively reads TRBD1 or TRBD2 (5 bases each). The CDR3 region has the DNA TGTGCCAGCTCACCAGGGGGTTCGAACACCGGGGAGCTGTTTTTT. Its translation is CASSPGGSNTGELFF.